This paragraph covers one TCR beta chain sequence. The record originates from a study of blood T cell repertoires in COVID-19. Study-level information: Samples taken during acute and convalescent COVID-19 were collected in the United States, Italy and Spain. Sources were T cells, B-cell-depleted T cells, or PBMCs; the material itself was cDNA or gDNA.

In the source study's methods: Amplification of reference gene primers provided the estimated nucleated cell counts. Clones were read by immunoSEQ multiplex PCR, and TCRdb kept only the in-frame ones, dropping some. D and trimming come from the DNA, and the V and J calls and clone size come from that table. The sample includes about 190,000 clones, roughly four fifths of them seen just once. The CDR3 sequence is 15 residues long. Looked up from germline, CDR1 is SGHRS and CDR2 is YFSETQ. V trimming: 2 bases; J trimming: 4 bases; junction bases outside the gene matches: 6. The sequenced material came from peripheral blood. This chain joins TRBV5-1 and TRBJ2-3, with 8 bases fitting TRBD2. This TCR was sampled from a woman in her twenties or thirties with acute or convalescent COVID-19. The CDR3 region has the DNA TGCGCCAGCAGCTTCGGACTAGCAGGTGCAGATACGCAGTATTTT. Translated: CASSFGLAGADTQYF.